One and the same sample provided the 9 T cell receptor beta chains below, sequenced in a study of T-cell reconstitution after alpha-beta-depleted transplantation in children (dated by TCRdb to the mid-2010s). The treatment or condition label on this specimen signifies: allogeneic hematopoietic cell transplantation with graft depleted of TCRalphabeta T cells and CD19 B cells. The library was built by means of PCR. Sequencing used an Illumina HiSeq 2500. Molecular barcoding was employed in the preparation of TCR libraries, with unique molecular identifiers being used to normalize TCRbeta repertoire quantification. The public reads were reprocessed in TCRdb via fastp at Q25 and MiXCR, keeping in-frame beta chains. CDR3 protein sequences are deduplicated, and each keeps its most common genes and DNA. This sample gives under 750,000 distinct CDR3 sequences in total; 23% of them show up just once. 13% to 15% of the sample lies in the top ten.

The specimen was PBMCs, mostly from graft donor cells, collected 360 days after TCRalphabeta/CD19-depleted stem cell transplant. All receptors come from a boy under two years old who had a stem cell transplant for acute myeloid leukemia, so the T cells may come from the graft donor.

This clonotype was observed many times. The CDR3 DNA follows: TGCAGTGCTAGTGCCGACTCCTACCAAGAGACCCAGTACTTC. It is translated as CSASADSYQETQYF. The J gene is TRBJ2-5, the V gene TRBV20-1; D unresolved. This CDR3 spans 14 amino acids. The V gene's germline CDR1 is DFQATT and CDR2 SNEGSKA (reference sequence). Trimming shortened V by 3 bases and J by 0 bases, and 11 bases separated the two germline ends.

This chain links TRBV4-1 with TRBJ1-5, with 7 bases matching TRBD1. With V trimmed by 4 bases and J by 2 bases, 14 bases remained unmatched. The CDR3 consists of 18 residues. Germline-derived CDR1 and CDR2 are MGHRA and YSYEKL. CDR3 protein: CASSPEDDRVIRNQPQHF. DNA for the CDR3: TGCGCCAGCAGCCCCGAAGACGACAGGGTTATTCGCAATCAGCCCCAGCATTTT.

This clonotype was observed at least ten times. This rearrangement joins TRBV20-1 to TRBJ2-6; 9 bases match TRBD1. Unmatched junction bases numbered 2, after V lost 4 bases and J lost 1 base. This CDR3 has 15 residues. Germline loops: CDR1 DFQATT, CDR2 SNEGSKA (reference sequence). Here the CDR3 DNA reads TGCAGTGCTAAAGACAGGGGGTCTGGGGCCAACGTCCTGACTTTC. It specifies CSAKDRGSGANVLTF.

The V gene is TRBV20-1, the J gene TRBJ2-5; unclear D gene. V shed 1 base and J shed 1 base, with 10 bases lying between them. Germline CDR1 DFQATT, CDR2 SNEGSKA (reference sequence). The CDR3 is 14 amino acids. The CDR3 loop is CSARVRIRQETQYF. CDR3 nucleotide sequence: TGCAGTGCTAGAGTTAGGATCCGCCAAGAGACCCAGTACTTC.

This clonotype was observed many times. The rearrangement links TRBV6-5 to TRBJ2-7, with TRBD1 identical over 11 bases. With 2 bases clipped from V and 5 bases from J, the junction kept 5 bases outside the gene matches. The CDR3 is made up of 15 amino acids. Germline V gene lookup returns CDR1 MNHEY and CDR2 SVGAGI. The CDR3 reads CASSYTGQGAHEQYV. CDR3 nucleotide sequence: TGTGCCAGCAGTTACACCGGACAGGGGGCCCACGAGCAGTACGTC.

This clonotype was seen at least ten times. The DNA for the CDR3 is TGCAGCGTTGCTAACAGGGAGACCCAGTACTTC. Its protein is CSVANRETQYF. The rearrangement joins TRBV29-1 to TRBJ2-5; D may be TRBD1 (5 bases). V lost 4 bases to trimming and J lost 5 bases, with 8 bases between them. The CDR3 length is 11 residues. Germline CDR1 and CDR2: SQVTM and ANQGSEA. Full variable domain (remainder filled in from reference TRBV29-1 and TRBJ2-5): SAVISQKPSRDICQRGTSLTIQCQVDSQVTMMFWYRQQPGQSLTLIATANQGSEATYESGFVIDKFPISRPNLTFSTLTVSNMSPEDSSIYLCSVANRETQYFGPGTRLLVL.

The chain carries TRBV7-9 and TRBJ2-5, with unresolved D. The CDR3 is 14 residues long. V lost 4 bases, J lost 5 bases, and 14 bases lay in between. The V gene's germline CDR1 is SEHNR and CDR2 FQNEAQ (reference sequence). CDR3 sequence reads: CASSSPLASETQYF. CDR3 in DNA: TGTGCCAGCAGCTCCCCCCTGGCGAGTGAGACCCAGTACTTC.

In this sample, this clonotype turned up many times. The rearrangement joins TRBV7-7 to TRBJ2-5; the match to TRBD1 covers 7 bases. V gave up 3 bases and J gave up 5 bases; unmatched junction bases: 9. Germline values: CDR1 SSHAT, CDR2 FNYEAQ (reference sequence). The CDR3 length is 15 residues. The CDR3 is CASSFSPGQKETQYF. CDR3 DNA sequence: TGTGCCAGCAGCTTTTCACCGGGACAGAAGGAGACCCAGTACTTC.

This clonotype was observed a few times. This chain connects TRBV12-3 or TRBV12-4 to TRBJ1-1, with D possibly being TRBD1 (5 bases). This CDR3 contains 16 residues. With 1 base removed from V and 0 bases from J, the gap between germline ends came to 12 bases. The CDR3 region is CASSLGGRTMNTEAFF. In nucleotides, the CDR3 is TGTGCCAGCAGTTTAGGGGGCCGGACCATGAACACTGAAGCTTTCTTT.